The next 10 T cell receptor beta chains were all read from a single sample in a study of cytomegalovirus exposure and HLA in healthy donors (dated by TCRdb to between 2016 and 2019). Library preparation used the immunoSEQ multiplex PCR assay. For the multiplex PCR, a mixture combining 60 forward primers for TCR Vbeta segments and 13 reverse primers for TCR Jbeta segments was used. This is the immuneACCESS table as TCRdb keeps it, with only in-frame sequences that have V and J called. A part of the clones is gone; compared with another copy, unresolved V genes explain less than half, and the rest is unexplained. This sample's records show about 210,000 clones. The ten top clones hold roughly 0.89% of the sample. The sequencing sample was made of PBMCs. Receptors originate from a woman in her thirties in good health and CMV-seropositive.

V usage is TRBV19 and J usage is TRBJ2-1; 12 bases line up with TRBD2. Germline values: CDR1 LNHDA, CDR2 SQIVND (reference sequence). Germline trimming cut 6 bases from V and 7 bases from J; bases unmatched to any gene: 7. This CDR3 spans 15 amino acids. The CDR3 is CASSEKTSGRNEQFF. The CDR3 DNA follows: TGTGCCAGTAGCGAGAAGACTAGCGGGAGAAATGAGCAGTTCTTC.

The chain has TRBV13 and TRBJ2-1; 7 bases agree with TRBD1. V dropped 4 bases and J dropped 9; count of bases not matched to a gene: 9. This CDR3 contains 14 residues. Germline V gene lookup returns CDR1 PRHDT and CDR2 FYEKMQ (reference sequence). CDR3 sequence (DNA): TGTGCCAGCAGCTCGGGACAGACCCCTACTGAGCAGTTCTTC. It is translated as CASSSGQTPTEQFF.

The chain links TRBV6-4 to TRBJ1-1; D uncertain. Trimming cost V 0 bases and J 0 bases, with 11 bases left between them. This CDR3 spans 16 amino acids. CDR1 MRHNA and CDR2 SNTAGT come from the germline V gene. Written as DNA, the CDR3 is TGTGCCAGCAGTGACTCGAATCCACAGCTGAACACTGAAGCTTTCTTT. This encodes CASSDSNPQLNTEAFF.

The gene calls are TRBV4-2 and TRBJ1-1, with D hard to call. From germline, CDR1 is LGHNA and CDR2 YNFKEQ. V lost 2 bases and J 1 base, leaving 8 bases between the germline ends. The CDR3 loop spans 14 amino acids. DNA of the CDR3: TGTGCCAGCAGCCAATTTCAGGAGAACACTGAAGCTTTCTTT. This translates into CASSQFQENTEAFF.

The rearrangement links TRBV6-4 to TRBJ1-1; possibly TRBD1 for D (5 bases). Trimming removed 3 bases at V and 5 bases at J, with 10 bases between. This CDR3 is built from 13 residues. CDR1 is MRHNA and CDR2 is SNTAGT in the germline V gene. The CDR3: CASSEQVGTEAFF. The CDR3 bases are TGTGCCAGCAGTGAACAGGTCGGAACTGAAGCTTTCTTT.

This chain uses TRBV19 with TRBJ2-5; 11 bases agree with TRBD2. V lost 3 bases, J lost 7 bases, and 7 bases stayed unmatched. The germline gives CDR1 LNHDA, CDR2 SQIVND (reference sequence). This CDR3 spans 15 amino acids. The CDR3 DNA follows: TGTGCCAGTAGTATTCTAGCGGGAGGCGCAGGGACCCAGTACTTC. It specifies CASSILAGGAGTQYF.

The gene calls are TRBV7-6 and TRBJ2-5; D possibly corresponds to TRBD2 (5 bases). Trimming cost V 5 bases and J 5 bases, with 18 bases left between them. CDR1 is SGHVS, CDR2 FNYEAQ, per germline. The CDR3 length is 15 residues. DNA for the CDR3: TGTGCCAGCAGCGCCTATCCCGGGAAAGGGGAGACCCAGTACTTC. Its protein product is CASSAYPGKGETQYF.

The rearrangement uses TRBV4-1 and TRBJ2-2; TRBD1 might be the D (6 bases). CDR3 length: 14 amino acids. Germline lookup yields CDR1 MGHRA and CDR2 YSYEKL. Trimming pared 2 bases from V and 6 bases from J, leaving 10 bases between. The CDR3 nucleotides are TGCGCCAGCAGCCAAACCAGGGGTGCCGGGGAGCTGTTTTTT. Its protein is CASSQTRGAGELFF.

This chain connects TRBV11-2 to TRBJ1-3; a possible D gene is TRBD1 (5 bases). V was cut by 3 bases and J by 2 bases, with 11 bases left in between. The germline V gene encodes CDR1 SGHAT and CDR2 FQNNGV. This CDR3 spans 15 amino acids. The CDR3 is CASSLGGSTGNTIYF. The DNA for the CDR3 is TGTGCCAGCAGCTTGGGGGGTTCAACTGGAAACACCATATATTTT. Complete variable domain (other parts from reference TRBV11-2 and TRBJ1-3): EAGVAQSPRYKIIEKRQSVAFWCNPISGHATLYWYQQILGQGPKLLIQFQNNGVVDDSQLPKDRFSAERLKGVDSTLKIQPAKLEDSAVYLCASSLGGSTGNTIYFGEGSWLTVV.

V and J are TRBV5-4 and TRBJ1-4; 10 nucleotides match TRBD1. The V gene end was trimmed by 4 bases and the J gene end by 0 bases; junction bases not matched to a gene: 6. The CDR3 covers 17 residues. Looked up from germline, CDR1 is SGHNT and CDR2 is YYREEE (reference sequence). The CDR3 region has the DNA TGTGCCAGCAGCCGCCAGACAGGGGGCCCAACTAATGAAAAACTGTTTTTT. This encodes CASSRQTGGPTNEKLFF.